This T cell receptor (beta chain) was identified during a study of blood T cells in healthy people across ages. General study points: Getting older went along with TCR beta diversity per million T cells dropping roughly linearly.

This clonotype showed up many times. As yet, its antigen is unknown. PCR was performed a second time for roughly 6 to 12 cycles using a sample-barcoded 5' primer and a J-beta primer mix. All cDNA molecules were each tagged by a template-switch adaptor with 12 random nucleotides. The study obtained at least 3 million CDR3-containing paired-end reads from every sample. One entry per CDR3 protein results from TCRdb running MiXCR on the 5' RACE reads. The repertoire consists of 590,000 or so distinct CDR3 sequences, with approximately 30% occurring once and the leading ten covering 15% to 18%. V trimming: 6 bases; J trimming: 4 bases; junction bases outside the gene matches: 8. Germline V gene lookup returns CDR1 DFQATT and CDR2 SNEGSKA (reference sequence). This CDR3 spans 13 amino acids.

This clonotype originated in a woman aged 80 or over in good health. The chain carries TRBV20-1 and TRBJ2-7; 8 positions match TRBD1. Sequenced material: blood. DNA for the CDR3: TGCAGTGCCTCTTCGGACAGGGCTTACGAGCAGTACTTC. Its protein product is CSASSDRAYEQYF.